These T cell receptor beta chains were read from a single sample in a study of blood T cells in healthy people across ages. TCRdb itself ran the 5' RACE reads through MiXCR, one entry per CDR3 protein. The sample holds around 1,800,000 distinct CDR3 sequences, roughly two fifths seen once. The sequenced sample was blood. These receptors came from a human donor in good health. CDR3s include the opening cysteine and the closing phenylalanine or tryptophan. D genes are given only for firm matches. Expanded clones are given a class, and other clones once, few, many or no size at all.

clone_size	v_call	j_call	d_call	cdr3_aa	cdr3_nt
few	TRBV4-2	TRBJ1-5	TRBD1	CASSQDPLKTGSGQPQHF	TGTGCCAGCAGCCAAGATCCCCTAAAGACAGGGTCGGGTCAGCCCCAGCATTTT
.	TRBV29-1	TRBJ2-1	TRBD1	CSVDSDRGRFIRNEQFF	TGCAGCGTTGATAGCGACAGGGGCCGTTTTATTCGCAATGAGCAGTTCTTC
few	TRBV4-3	TRBJ2-7	.	CASSQDREVEQYF	TGCGCCAGCAGCCAAGACAGGGAAGTCGAGCAGTACTTC
.	TRBV7-9	TRBJ1-1	.	CASSLEGVKAFF	TGTGCCAGCAGTTTAGAGGGGGTAAAGGCTTTCTTT
.	TRBV20-1	TRBJ1-2	TRBD1	CSARDRTKGYTF	TGCAGTGCTAGGGACAGGACAAAAGGCTACACCTTC
once	TRBV5-1	TRBJ2-5	.	CASGDSNVEYF	TGCGCCAGCGGAGATAGTAATGTGGAGTACTTC
.	TRBV10-3	TRBJ1-1	TRBD1	CAIRDRAGNTEAFF	TGTGCCATCAGAGACAGGGCTGGTAACACTGAAGCTTTCTTT
few	TRBV10-3	TRBJ2-7	.	CAISDGRETSYEQYF	TGTGCCATCAGTGATGGCAGGGAGACCTCCTACGAGCAGTACTTC
many	TRBV5-1	TRBJ1-4	.	CASSLGTTRNEKLFF	TGCGCCAGCAGCTTGGGGACGACGAGAAATGAAAAACTGTTTTTT
.	TRBV3-1	TRBJ2-7	.	CASSHLAPGEQYF	TGTGCCAGCAGCCATCTAGCCCCGGGCGAGCAGTACTTC
.	TRBV19	TRBJ1-1	TRBD1	CASSPGQTKMNTEAFF	TGTGCCAGTAGTCCGGGACAGACAAAGATGAACACTGAAGCTTTCTTT
.	TRBV12-3/TRBV12-4	TRBJ2-7	.	CASSLGVKESYEQYF	TGTGCCAGCAGTTTGGGGGTAAAGGAAAGTTACGAGCAGTACTTC
.	TRBV7-2	TRBJ1-5	.	CASSFIGTLGDQPQHF	TGTGCCAGCAGCTTCATTGGGACCTTGGGGGATCAGCCCCAGCATTTT
many	TRBV27	TRBJ1-1	.	CASSLSLTNTEAFF	TGTGCCAGCAGTTTATCGTTGACCAACACTGAAGCTTTCTTT
.	TRBV15	TRBJ1-4	.	CAISRGDEKLFF	TGTGCCATCAGCAGAGGCGATGAAAAACTGTTTTTT
.	TRBV10-3	TRBJ2-4	.	CAISEGAGPGEQYF	TGTGCCATCAGTGAGGGGGCAGGACCTGGGGAGCAGTACTTC
.	TRBV10-3	TRBJ2-3	.	CAIGAASTDTRYF	TGTGCCATCGGGGCAGCTAGCACAGATACGCGGTATTTT
.	TRBV12-3/TRBV12-4	TRBJ2-3	TRBD1	CASRPGTGGVDTQYF	TGTGCCAGCAGGCCCGGGACAGGGGGCGTAGATACGCAGTATTTT
.	TRBV20-1	TRBJ2-3	TRBD2	CSARGEQRGSDTQYF	TGCAGTGCTAGAGGGGAGCAGCGGGGGTCAGATACGCAGTATTTT
.	TRBV20-1	TRBJ2-1	TRBD2	CSAIAAGTSGSSYNEQFF	TGCAGTGCTATAGCAGCCGGGACTAGCGGGAGCTCCTACAATGAGCAGTTCTTC
few	TRBV13	TRBJ1-2	.	CASVTVDNYGYTF	TGTGCCAGCGTGACAGTTGATAACTATGGCTACACCTTC
few	TRBV2	TRBJ1-5	.	CASNSGSPKGQPQHF	TGTGCCAGCAACTCCGGCTCCCCTAAGGGTCAGCCCCAGCATTTT
.	TRBV11-1	TRBJ2-1	TRBD1	CASSFGRLGTGLGNEQFF	TGTGCCAGCAGCTTTGGTCGTCTCGGGACAGGGCTTGGCAATGAGCAGTTCTTC
many	TRBV27	TRBJ1-2	TRBD1	CASSESGTGHGYTF	TGTGCCAGCAGTGAGTCCGGGACAGGGCATGGCTACACCTTC
.	TRBV5-1	TRBJ2-7	.	CASSTTGNEQYF	TGCGCCAGCAGCACGACAGGCAACGAGCAGTACTTC
once	TRBV13	TRBJ2-3	TRBD1	CASSLYRGPTDTQYF	TGTGCCAGCAGCTTATACAGGGGTCCCACAGATACGCAGTATTTT
.	TRBV7-2	TRBJ1-1	.	CASSLVWTNTEAFF	TGTGCCAGCAGCTTGGTTTGGACGAACACTGAAGCTTTCTTT
few	TRBV20-1	TRBJ2-5	.	CSAFGSIQETQYF	TGCAGTGCTTTTGGATCTATCCAAGAGACCCAGTACTTC
few	TRBV19	TRBJ1-2	.	CASSLGTARPTSYTF	TGTGCCAGTAGTTTGGGGACGGCGAGGCCGACAAGCTACACCTTC
.	TRBV12-3/TRBV12-4	TRBJ2-7	TRBD1	CASSWTGTVEQYF	TGTGCCAGCAGCTGGACAGGAACCGTCGAGCAGTACTTC
.	TRBV20-1	TRBJ2-1	.	CSAREWGARSYNEQFF	TGCAGTGCTAGAGAGTGGGGGGCGCGCTCCTACAATGAGCAGTTCTTC
.	TRBV12-3/TRBV12-4	TRBJ1-2	TRBD1	CASLLVGTANGYTF	TGTGCCAGCTTGCTAGTAGGGACAGCGAATGGCTACACCTTC
.	TRBV18	TRBJ1-2	TRBD1	CASSPQGAFGYTF	TGTGCCAGCTCACCACAGGGGGCCTTTGGCTACACCTTC